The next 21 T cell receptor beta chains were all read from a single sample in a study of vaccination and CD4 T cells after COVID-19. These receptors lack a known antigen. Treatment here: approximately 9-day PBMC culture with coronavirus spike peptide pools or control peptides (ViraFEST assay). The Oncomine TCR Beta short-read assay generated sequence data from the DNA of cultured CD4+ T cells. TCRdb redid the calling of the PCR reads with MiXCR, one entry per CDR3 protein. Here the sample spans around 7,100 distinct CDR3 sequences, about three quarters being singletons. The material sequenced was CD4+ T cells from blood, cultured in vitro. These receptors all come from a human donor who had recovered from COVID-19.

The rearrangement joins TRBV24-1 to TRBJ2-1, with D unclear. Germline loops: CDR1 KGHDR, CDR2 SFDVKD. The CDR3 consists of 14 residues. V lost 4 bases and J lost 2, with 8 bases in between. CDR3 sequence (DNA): TGTGCCACCAGTGACCCCTGGACCTACAATGAGCAGTTCTTC. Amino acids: CATSDPWTYNEQFF.

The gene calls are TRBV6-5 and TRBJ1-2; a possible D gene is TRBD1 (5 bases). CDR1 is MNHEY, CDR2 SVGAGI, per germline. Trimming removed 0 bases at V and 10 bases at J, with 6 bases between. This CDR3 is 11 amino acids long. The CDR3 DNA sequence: TGTGCCAGCAGTTACTCGGGGGTCTACACCTTC. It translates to CASSYSGVYTF.

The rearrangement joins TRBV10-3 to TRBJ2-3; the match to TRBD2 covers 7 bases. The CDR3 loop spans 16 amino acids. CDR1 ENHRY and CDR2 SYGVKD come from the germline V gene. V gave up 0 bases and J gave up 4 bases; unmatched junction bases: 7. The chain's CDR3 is CAISESSSGLADTQYF. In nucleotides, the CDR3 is TGTGCCATCAGTGAGTCTTCTAGCGGACTAGCAGATACGCAGTATTTT.

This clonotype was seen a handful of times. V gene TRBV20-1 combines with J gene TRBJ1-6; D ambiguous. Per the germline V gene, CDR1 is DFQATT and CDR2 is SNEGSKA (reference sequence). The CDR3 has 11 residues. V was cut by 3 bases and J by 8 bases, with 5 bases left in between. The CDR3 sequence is CSARVDSPLHF. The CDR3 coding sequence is TGCAGTGCTAGGGTTGATTCACCCCTCCACTTT.

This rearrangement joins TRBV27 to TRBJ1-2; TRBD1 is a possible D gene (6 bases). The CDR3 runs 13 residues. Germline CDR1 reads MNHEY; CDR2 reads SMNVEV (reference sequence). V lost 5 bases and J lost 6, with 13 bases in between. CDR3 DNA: TGTGCCAGCAGTCTCGCCGGGACAAATGGCTACACCTTC. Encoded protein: CASSLAGTNGYTF.

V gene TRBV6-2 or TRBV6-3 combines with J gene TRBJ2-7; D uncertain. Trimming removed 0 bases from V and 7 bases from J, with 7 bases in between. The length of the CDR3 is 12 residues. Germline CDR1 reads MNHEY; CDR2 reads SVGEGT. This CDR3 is CASSYSKGEQYF. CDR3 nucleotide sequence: TGTGCCAGCAGTTACTCGAAAGGAGAGCAGTACTTC.

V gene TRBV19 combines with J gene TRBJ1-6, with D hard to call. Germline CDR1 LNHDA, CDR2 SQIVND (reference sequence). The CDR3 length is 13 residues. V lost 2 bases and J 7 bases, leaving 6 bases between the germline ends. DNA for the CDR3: TGTGCCAGTAGTATAAGGGAGAATTCACCCCTCCACTTT. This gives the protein CASSIRENSPLHF.

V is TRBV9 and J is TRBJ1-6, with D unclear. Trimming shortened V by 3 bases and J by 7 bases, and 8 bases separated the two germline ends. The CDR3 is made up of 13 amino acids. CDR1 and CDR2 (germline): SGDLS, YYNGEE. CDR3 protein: CASSAAANSPLHF. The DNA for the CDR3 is TGTGCCAGCAGCGCCGCCGCGAATTCACCCCTCCACTTT.

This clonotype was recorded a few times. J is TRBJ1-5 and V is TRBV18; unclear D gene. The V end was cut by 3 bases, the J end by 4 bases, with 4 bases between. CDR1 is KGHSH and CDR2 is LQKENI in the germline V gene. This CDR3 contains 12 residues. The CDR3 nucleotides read TGTGCCAGCTCACCGGCAAATCAGCCCCAGCATTTT. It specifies CASSPANQPQHF. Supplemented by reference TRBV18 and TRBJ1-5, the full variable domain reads NAGVMQNPRHLVRRRGQEARLRCSPMKGHSHVYWYRQLPEEGLKFMVYLQKENIIDESGMPKERFSAEFPKEGPSILRIQQVVRGDSAAYFCASSPANQPQHFGDGTRLSIL.

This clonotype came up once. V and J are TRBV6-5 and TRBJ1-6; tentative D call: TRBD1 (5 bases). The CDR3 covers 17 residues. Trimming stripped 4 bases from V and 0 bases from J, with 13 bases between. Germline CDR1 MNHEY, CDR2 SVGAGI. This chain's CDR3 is CASSFGHRSSYNSPLHF. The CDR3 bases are TGTGCCAGCAGTTTCGGACACAGGAGCTCCTATAATTCACCCCTCCACTTT.

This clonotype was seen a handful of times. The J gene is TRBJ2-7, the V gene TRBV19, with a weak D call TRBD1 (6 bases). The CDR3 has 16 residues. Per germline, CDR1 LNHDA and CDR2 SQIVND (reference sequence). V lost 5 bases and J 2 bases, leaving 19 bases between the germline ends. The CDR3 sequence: CASSSQGRMGAYEQYF. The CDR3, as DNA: TGTGCCAGTAGTTCACAGGGCCGGATGGGGGCCTACGAGCAGTACTTC.

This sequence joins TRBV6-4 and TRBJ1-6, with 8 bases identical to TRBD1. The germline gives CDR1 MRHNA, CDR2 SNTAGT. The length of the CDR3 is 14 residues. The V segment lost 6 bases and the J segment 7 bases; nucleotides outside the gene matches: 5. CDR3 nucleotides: TGTGCCAGCAGCCACGACAGGGGAAATTCACCCCTCCACTTT. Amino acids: CASSHDRGNSPLHF.

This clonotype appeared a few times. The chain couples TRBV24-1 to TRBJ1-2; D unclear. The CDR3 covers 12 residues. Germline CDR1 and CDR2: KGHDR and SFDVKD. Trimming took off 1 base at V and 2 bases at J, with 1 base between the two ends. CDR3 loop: CATSDFNYGYTF. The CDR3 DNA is TGTGCCACCAGTGATTTCAACTATGGCTACACCTTC.

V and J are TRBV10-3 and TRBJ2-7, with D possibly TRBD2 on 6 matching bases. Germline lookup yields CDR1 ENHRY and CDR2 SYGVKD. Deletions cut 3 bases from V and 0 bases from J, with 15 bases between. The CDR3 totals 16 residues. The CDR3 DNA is TGTGCCATCAGTGAAAGGCTCGCCGGGAGCTCCTACGAGCAGTACTTC. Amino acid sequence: CAISERLAGSSYEQYF.

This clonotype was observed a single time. The CDR3 here is CASSLGGSGFEAFF. The CDR3 nucleotides read TGTGCCAGCAGCTTAGGGGGGAGTGGGTTTGAAGCTTTCTTT. The J gene is TRBJ1-1, the V gene TRBV7-9; D might be TRBD1 (5 bases). Trimming removed 1 base at V and 7 bases at J, with 13 bases between. Germline V CDR1 and CDR2: SEHNR, FQNEAQ (reference sequence). The CDR3 covers 14 residues. The variable domain in full, completed from reference TRBV7-9 and TRBJ1-1, reads DTGVSQNPRHKITKRGQNVTFRCDPISEHNRLYWYRQTLGQGPEFLTYFQNEAQLEKSRLLSDRFSAERPKGSFSTLEIQRTEQGDSAMYLCASSLGGSGFEAFFGQGTRLTVV.

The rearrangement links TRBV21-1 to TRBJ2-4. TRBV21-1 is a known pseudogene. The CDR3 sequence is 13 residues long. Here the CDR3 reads CASSKGRENIQYF. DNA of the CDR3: TGTGCCAGCAGCAAAGGAAGGGAAAACATTCAGTACTTC.

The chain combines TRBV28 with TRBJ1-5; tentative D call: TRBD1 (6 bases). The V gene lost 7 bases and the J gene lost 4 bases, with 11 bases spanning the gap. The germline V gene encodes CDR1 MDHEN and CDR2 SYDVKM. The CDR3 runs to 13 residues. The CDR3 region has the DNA TGTGCCAGCACTAGGGGGAGGAATCAGCCCCAGCATTTT. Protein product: CASTRGRNQPQHF.

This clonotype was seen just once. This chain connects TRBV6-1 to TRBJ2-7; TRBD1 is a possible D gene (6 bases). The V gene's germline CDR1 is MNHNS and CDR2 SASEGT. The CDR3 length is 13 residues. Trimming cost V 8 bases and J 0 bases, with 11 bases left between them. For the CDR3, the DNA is TGTGCCAGCCGTCGGGACAACTCCTACGAGCAGTACTTC. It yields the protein CASRRDNSYEQYF.

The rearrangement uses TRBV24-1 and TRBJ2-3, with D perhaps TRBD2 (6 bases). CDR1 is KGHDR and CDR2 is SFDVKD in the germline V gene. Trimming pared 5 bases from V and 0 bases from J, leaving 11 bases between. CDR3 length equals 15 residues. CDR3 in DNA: TGTGCCACCAGTGCACGGGGGATTAGCACAGATACGCAGTATTTT. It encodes CATSARGISTDTQYF.

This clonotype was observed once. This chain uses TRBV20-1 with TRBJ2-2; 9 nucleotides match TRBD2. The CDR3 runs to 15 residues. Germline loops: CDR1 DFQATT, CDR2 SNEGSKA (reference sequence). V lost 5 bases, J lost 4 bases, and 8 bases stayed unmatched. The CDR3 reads CSARGTSSFTGELFF. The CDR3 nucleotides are TGCAGTGCTCGGGGGACTAGCAGTTTCACCGGGGAGCTGTTTTTT.

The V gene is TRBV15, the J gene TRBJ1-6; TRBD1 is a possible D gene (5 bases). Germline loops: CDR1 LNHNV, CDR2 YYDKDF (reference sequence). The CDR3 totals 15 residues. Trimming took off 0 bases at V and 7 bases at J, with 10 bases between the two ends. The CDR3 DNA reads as TGTGCCACCAGCAGAGATCAGGGTTCCAATTCACCCCTCCACTTT. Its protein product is CATSRDQGSNSPLHF.